This TCR beta chain was documented in a study of cytomegalovirus exposure and HLA in healthy donors. Primers for the PCR totalled 60 Vbeta and 13 Jbeta. The repertoire was sequenced with immunoSEQ multiplex PCR; TCRdb's copy has only in-frame clones and lacks some. The listing contains approximately 150,000 clones. V lost 2 bases, J lost 0 bases, and 7 bases lay in between. The CDR3 runs to 14 residues. Germline CDR1 and CDR2: LNHDA and SQIVND (reference sequence). This clonotype originated in a woman in her fifties or sixties in good health and CMV-seronegative. Material: PBMCs. V gene TRBV19 combines with J gene TRBJ1-1; D is ambiguous. The chain's CDR3 is CASSIQIMNTEAFF. The CDR3 DNA reads as TGTGCCAGTAGTATACAGATTATGAACACTGAAGCTTTCTTT.